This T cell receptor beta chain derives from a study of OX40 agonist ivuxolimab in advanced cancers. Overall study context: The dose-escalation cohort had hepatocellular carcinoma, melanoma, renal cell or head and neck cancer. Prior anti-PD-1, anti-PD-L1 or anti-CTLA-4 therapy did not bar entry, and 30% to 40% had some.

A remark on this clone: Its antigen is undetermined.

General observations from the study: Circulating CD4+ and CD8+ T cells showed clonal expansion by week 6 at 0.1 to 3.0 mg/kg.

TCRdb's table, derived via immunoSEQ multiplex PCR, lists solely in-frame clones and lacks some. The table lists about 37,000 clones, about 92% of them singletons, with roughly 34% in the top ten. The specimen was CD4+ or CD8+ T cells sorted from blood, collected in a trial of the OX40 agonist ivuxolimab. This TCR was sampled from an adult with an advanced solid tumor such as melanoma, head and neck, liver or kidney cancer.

This chain's CDR3 is CASSFDRNTIYF. The DNA of the CDR3 is TGTGCCAGCAGCTTCGACCGAAACACCATATATTTT. The chain links TRBV7-6 to TRBJ1-3; D remains ambiguous. The V and J ends lost 3 bases and 5 bases respectively, with 5 bases between them. The CDR3 consists of 12 residues. Germline V lookup: CDR1 SGHVS, CDR2 FNYEAQ.